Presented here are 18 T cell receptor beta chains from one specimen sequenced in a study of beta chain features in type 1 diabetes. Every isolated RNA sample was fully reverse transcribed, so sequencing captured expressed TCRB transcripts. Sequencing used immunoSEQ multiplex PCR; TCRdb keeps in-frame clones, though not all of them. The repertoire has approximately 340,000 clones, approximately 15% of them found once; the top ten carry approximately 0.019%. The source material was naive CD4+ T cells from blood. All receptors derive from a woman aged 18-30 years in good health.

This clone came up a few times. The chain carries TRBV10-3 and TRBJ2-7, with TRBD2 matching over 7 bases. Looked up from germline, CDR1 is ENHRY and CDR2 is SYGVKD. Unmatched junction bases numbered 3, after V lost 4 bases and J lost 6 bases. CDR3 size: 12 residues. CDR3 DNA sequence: TGTGCCATCAGTGGGGGGGGAGGCGAGCAGTACTTC. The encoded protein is CAISGGGGEQYF.

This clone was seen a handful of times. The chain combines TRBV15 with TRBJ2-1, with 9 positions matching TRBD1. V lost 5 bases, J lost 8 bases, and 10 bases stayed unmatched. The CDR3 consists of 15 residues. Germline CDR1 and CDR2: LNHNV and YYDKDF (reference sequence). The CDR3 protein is CATSGTGRNRDEQFF. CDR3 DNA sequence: TGTGCCACCAGCGGGACAGGGAGGAATAGGGATGAGCAGTTCTTC.

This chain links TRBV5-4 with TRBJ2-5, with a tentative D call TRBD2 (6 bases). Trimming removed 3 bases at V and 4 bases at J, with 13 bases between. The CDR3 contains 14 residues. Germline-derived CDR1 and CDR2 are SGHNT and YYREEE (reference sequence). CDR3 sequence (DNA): TGTGCCAGCAGCTCCGGGGGTTCGGTAGAGACCCAGTACTTC. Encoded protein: CASSSGGSVETQYF.

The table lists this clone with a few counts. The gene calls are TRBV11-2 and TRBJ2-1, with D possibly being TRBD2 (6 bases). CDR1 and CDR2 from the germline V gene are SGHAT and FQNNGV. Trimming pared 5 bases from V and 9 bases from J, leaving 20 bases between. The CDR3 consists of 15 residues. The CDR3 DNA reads TGTGCCAGCAGCCCGGACGGGACTCTAGGAGGTGAGCAGTTCTTC. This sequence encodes CASSPDGTLGGEQFF.

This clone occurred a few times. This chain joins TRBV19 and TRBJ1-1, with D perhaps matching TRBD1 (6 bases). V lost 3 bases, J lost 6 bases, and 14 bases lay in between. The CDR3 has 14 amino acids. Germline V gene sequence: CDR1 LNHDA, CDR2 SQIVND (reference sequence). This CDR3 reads CASSIQGLGSEAFF. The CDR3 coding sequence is TGTGCCAGTAGTATTCAGGGGTTGGGATCTGAAGCTTTCTTT. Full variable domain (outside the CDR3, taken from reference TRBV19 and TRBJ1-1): DGGITQSPKYLFRKEGQNVTLSCEQNLNHDAMYWYRQDPGQGLRLIYYSQIVNDFQKGDIAEGYSVSREKKESFPLTVTSAQKNPTAFYLCASSIQGLGSEAFFGQGTRLTVV.

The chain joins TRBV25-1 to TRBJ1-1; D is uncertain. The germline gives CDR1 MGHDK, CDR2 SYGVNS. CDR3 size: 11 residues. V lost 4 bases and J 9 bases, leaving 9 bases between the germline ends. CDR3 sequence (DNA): TGTGCCAGCAGTGGGGAGGCGAAAGCTTTCTTT. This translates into CASSGEAKAFF.

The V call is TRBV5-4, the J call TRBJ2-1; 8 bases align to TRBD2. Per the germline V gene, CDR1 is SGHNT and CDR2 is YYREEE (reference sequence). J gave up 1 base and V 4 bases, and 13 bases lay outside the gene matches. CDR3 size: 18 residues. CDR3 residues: CASSTGQPTSGSYNEQFF. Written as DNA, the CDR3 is TGTGCCAGCAGCACAGGGCAACCCACTAGCGGATCCTACAATGAGCAGTTCTTC.

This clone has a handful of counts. The CDR3: CASSYSRGQGLYEQYF. The CDR3 coding sequence is TGTGCCAGCAGTTACTCGAGGGGACAGGGGTTATATGAGCAGTACTTC. This rearrangement joins TRBV6-5 to TRBJ2-7, with 10 bases lining up with TRBD1. The CDR3 loop spans 16 amino acids. V lost 0 bases and J lost 7; bases outside the gene matches: 9. Germline V gene data show CDR1 as MNHEY and CDR2 as SVGAGI.

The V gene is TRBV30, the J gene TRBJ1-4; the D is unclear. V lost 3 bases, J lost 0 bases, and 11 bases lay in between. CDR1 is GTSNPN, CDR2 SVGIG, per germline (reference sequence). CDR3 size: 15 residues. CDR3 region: CAWRVGSTTNEKLFF. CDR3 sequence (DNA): TGTGCCTGGAGAGTCGGGTCCACAACTAATGAAAAACTGTTTTTT.

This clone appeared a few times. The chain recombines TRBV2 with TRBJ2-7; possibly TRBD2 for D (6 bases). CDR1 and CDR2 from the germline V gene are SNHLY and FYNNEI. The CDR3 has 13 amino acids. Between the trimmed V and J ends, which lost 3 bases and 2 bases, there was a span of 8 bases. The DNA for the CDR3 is TGTGCCAGCAGTGACCGGAGGGCCTACGAGCAGTACTTC. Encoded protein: CASSDRRAYEQYF.

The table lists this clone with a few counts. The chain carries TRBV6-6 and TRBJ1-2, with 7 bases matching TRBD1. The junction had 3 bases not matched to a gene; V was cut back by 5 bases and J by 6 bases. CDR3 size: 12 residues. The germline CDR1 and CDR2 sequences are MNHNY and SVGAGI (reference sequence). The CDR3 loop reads CASSPQGNGYTF. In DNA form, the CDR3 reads TGTGCCAGCAGTCCACAGGGGAATGGCTACACCTTC.

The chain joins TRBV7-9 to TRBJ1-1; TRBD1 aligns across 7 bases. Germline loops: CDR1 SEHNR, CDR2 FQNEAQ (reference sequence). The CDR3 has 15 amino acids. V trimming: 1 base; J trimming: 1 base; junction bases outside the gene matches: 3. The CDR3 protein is CASSLGTGPNTEAFF. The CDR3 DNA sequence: TGTGCCAGCAGCTTAGGGACAGGACCGAACACTGAAGCTTTCTTT.

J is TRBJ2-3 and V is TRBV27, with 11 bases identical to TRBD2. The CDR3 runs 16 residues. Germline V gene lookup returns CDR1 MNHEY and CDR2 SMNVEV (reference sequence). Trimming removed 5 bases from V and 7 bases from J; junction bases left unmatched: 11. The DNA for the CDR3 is TGTGCCAGCAGTCCTCAGGGGACTAGCGGTGGTCATACGCAGTATTTT. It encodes CASSPQGTSGGHTQYF.

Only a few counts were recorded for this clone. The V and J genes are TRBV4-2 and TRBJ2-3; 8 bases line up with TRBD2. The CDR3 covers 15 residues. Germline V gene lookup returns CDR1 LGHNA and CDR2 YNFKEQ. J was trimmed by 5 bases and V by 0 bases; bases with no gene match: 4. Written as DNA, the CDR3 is TGTGCCAGCAGCCAAGATGGGCGGGAGGTAGATACGCAGTATTTT. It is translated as CASSQDGREVDTQYF.

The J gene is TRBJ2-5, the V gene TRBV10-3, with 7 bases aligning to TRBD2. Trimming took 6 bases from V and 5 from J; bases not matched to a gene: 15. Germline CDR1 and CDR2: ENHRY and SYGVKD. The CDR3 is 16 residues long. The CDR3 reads CAISRGASGLGETQYF. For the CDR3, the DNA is TGTGCCATCAGCCGAGGGGCTAGCGGCCTAGGGGAGACCCAGTACTTC.

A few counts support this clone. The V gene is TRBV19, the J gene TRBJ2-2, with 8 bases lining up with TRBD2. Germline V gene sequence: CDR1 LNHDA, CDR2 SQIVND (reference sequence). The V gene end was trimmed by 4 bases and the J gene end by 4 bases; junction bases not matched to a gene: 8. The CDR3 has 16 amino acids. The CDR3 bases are TGTGCCAGTAGTAGACCAAGCGGGAGACGCACCGGGGAGCTGTTTTTT. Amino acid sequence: CASSRPSGRRTGELFF.

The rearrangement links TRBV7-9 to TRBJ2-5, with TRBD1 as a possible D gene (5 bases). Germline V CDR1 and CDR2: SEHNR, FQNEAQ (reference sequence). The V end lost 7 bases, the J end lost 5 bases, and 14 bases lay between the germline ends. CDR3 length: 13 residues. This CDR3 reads CASNLAGSETQYF. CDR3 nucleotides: TGTGCCAGCAACCTCGCAGGGTCGGAGACCCAGTACTTC.

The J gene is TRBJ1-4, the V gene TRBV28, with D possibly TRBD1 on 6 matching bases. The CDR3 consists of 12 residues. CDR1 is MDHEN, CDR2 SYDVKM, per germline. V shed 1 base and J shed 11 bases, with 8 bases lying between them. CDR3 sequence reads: CASSLYGQKLFF. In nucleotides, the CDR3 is TGTGCCAGCAGTTTATACGGACAGAAACTGTTTTTT.